These T cell receptor beta chains were read from a single sample in a study of T cells in Graves' hyperthyroidism and ophthalmopathy. MiXCR, applied by TCRdb to the multiplex PCR reads, yields one record per CDR3 protein. Of about 560,000 distinct CDR3 sequences in the sample, 16% are singletons; the top ten hold 15% to 20%. The material sequenced was blood. The source of these receptors is a woman between 18 and 29 years old with Graves' hyperthyroidism. The CDR3 runs from the conserved cysteine through the conserved F or W. Fields, in order: D gene, J gene, clone size, V gene, CDR3 DNA, CDR3 protein. D genes are given only for firm matches. A clone size is listed for some rows: how often the clone was seen (once, few, many), or a class if it is expanded.

D: TRBD2
J: TRBJ2-5
size: many
V: TRBV20-1
DNA: TGCAGTGCTAGAGGCCCAGCGGGAGGGATGGGAGAGACCCAGTACTTC
CDR3: CSARGPAGGMGETQYF

D: .
J: TRBJ1-6
size: once
V: TRBV24-1
DNA: TGTGCCACCAGTTATACAGCATTTTATAATTCACCCCGCCACTTT
CDR3: CATSYTAFYNSPRHF

D: .
J: TRBJ2-3
size: .
V: TRBV12-3/TRBV12-4
DNA: TGTGCCAGCGGTGGGGCTCGGTCATGGGGCACAGATACGCAGTATTTT
CDR3: CASGGARSWGTDTQYF

D: .
J: TRBJ2-5
size: few
V: TRBV29-1
DNA: TGCAGCGTTGACAATGGGGAGACCCAGTACTTC
CDR3: CSVDNGETQYF

D: .
J: TRBJ1-2
size: many
V: TRBV11-2
DNA: TGTGCCAGCAGCCTCAGTTCGGGGGGAGTGGGCTATGGCTACACCTTC
CDR3: CASSLSSGGVGYGYTF

D: TRBD1
J: TRBJ1-5
size: .
V: TRBV19
DNA: TGTGCCAGTACCCGAGGACAGGGGCATCAGCCCCAGCATTTT
CDR3: CASTRGQGHQPQHF

D: .
J: TRBJ1-1
size: few
V: TRBV4-1
DNA: TGCGCCAGCAGCCAGCTTAAAGGGTCTTCCCGGGGCACTGAAGCTTTCTTT
CDR3: CASSQLKGSSRGTEAFF

D: .
J: TRBJ2-7
size: .
V: TRBV3-1
DNA: TGTGCCAGCAGCCAATCCCAACTTCTCAAGGTGGGCGAGCAGTGCTTC
CDR3: CASSQSQLLKVGEQCF

D: TRBD2
J: TRBJ2-1
size: many
V: TRBV20-1
DNA: TGCAGTGCCACGGTCATTAGCGGGGGGCCAATAAACAATGAGCAGTTCTTC
CDR3: CSATVISGGPINNEQFF

D: TRBD2
J: TRBJ2-1
size: .
V: TRBV20-1
DNA: TGCAGTGCTCTCTGGGGAGGGAGCTACAATGAGCAGTTCTTC
CDR3: CSALWGGSYNEQFF

D: TRBD1
J: TRBJ2-2
size: few
V: TRBV29-1
DNA: TGCAGCGTCCCGGACAGGGCGAACACCGGGGAGCTGTTTTTT
CDR3: CSVPDRANTGELFF

D: .
J: TRBJ1-2
size: many
V: TRBV28
DNA: TGTGCCAGCAGTTTATTGCCAGGAACCTATGGCTACACCTTC
CDR3: CASSLLPGTYGYTF

D: .
J: TRBJ1-1
size: many
V: TRBV18
DNA: TGTGCCAGTTCCAAGGGGCAGTTCACTGAAGCTTTCTTT
CDR3: CASSKGQFTEAFF

D: .
J: TRBJ2-7
size: .
V: TRBV5-6
DNA: TGTGCCAGCAGCTTGGCCCGCGGCTTTAACTACGAGCAGTACTTC
CDR3: CASSLARGFNYEQYF

D: TRBD2
J: TRBJ2-1
size: .
V: TRBV18
DNA: TGTGCCAGCTCATATCCGGGACTAGCGGGATTAAATGAGCAGTTCTTC
CDR3: CASSYPGLAGLNEQFF

D: .
J: TRBJ2-7
size: many
V: TRBV6-1
DNA: TGTGCCAGCAGTGAAGTCGCCTTCTCCTACGAGCAGTACTTC
CDR3: CASSEVAFSYEQYF

D: TRBD2
J: TRBJ2-7
size: many
V: TRBV7-9
DNA: TGTGCCAGCAGCTCCCCGGTCTTAGCGGGTAGCTACGAGCAGTACTTC
CDR3: CASSSPVLAGSYEQYF

D: .
J: TRBJ1-3
size: few
V: TRBV19
DNA: TGTGCCAGTAGATCGGGGGCGAGAGGAAACACCATATATTTT
CDR3: CASRSGARGNTIYF

D: .
J: TRBJ2-1
size: many
V: TRBV14
DNA: TGTGCCAGCACTCGGACCGCGGGGAAGAATGAGCAGTTCTTC
CDR3: CASTRTAGKNEQFF

D: .
J: TRBJ2-1
size: .
V: TRBV18
DNA: TGTGCCAGCTCACCGGTATCCGGAGGCTCCTACAATGAGCAGTTCTTC
CDR3: CASSPVSGGSYNEQFF

D: TRBD2
J: TRBJ2-7
size: once
V: TRBV20-1
DNA: TGCAGTGCTAGAGATCTAAGCGGGAGGTCCTACGAGCTGTACTTC
CDR3: CSARDLSGRSYELYF

D: .
J: TRBJ2-1
size: .
V: TRBV4-1
DNA: TGCGCCAGCAGCGAAGGGACCCCGAGCTCCTACAATGAGCAGTTCTTC
CDR3: CASSEGTPSSYNEQFF

D: TRBD2
J: TRBJ2-1
size: .
V: TRBV5-6
DNA: TGTGCCAGCAGCTTGCGGACGGGAGGGTACAATGAGCAGTTCTTC
CDR3: CASSLRTGGYNEQFF

D: TRBD2
J: TRBJ2-1
size: few
V: TRBV6-1
DNA: TGTGCCAGCAGTGATATTTGGTTGGGAGCGGGAGGGGATGAGCAGTTCTTC
CDR3: CASSDIWLGAGGDEQFF

D: TRBD1
J: TRBJ1-1
size: many
V: TRBV12-3/TRBV12-4
DNA: TGTGCCAGCAGTTTAGGACAGGGCAGCACTGAAGCTTTCTTT
CDR3: CASSLGQGSTEAFF